Sequencing of this TCR beta chain was carried out in a study of beta chain features in type 1 diabetes. Losses at the gene ends were 4 bases for V and 8 bases for J; bases not matched to a gene: 26. Germline loops: CDR1 LGHNA, CDR2 YNFKEQ. This CDR3 spans 20 amino acids. Expressed TCRB transcripts were sequenced, since all the RNA that had been isolated was reverse transcribed. Sequencing used immunoSEQ multiplex PCR; TCRdb keeps in-frame clones, though not all of them. The table lists fewer than 900,000 clones, about a sixth of them singletons, with 0.023% in the top ten. This clone was counted between two and nine times.

The V and J genes are TRBV4-2 and TRBJ2-1; 7 positions agree with TRBD2. The receptor was derived from a woman between 18 and 29 years old in good health. The sequencing input was naive CD4+ T cells from blood. Here the CDR3 reads CASSPRESTGGSGGLHEQFF. In DNA, the CDR3 is TGTGCCAGCAGCCCCCGAGAGTCTACGGGAGGATCTGGGGGACTCCATGAGCAGTTCTTC.